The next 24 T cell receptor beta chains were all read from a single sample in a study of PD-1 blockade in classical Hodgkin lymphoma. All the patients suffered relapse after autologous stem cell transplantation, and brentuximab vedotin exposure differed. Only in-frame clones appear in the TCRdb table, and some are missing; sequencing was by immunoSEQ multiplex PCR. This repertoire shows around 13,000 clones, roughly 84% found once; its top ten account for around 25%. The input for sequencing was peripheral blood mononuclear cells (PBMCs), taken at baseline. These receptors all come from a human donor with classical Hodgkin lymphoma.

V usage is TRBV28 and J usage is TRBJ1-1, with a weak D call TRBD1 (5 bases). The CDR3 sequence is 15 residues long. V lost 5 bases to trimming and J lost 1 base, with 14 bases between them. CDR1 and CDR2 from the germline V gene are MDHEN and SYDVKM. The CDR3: CASSPPPDRNTEAFF. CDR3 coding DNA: TGTGCCAGCAGTCCACCCCCCGACAGGAACACTGAAGCTTTCTTT.

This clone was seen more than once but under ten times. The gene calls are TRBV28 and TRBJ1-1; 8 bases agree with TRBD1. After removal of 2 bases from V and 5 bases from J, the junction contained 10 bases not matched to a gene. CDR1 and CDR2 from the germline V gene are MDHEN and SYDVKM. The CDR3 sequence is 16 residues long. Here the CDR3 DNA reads TGTGCCAGCAGTTTACGGGCAGGGGGCCGGGGTACTGAAGCTTTCTTT. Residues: CASSLRAGGRGTEAFF. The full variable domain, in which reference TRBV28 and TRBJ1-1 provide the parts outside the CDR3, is DVKVTQSSRYLVKRTGEKVFLECVQDMDHENMFWYRQDPGLGLRLIYFSYDVKMKEKGDIPEGYSVSREKKERFSLILESASTNQTSMYLCASSLRAGGRGTEAFFGQGTRLTVV.

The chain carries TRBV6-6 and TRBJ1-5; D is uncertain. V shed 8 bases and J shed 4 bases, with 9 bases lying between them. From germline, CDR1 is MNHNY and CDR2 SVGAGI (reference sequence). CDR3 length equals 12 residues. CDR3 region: CASGPGNQPQHF. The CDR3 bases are TGTGCCAGCGGACCCGGGAATCAGCCCCAGCATTTT.

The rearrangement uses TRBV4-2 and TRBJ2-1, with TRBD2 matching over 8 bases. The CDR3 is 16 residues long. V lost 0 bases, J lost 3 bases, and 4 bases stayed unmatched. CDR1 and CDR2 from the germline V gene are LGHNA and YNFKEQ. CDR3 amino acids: CASSQDKRGGYNEQFF. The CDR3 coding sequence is TGTGCCAGCAGCCAAGATAAACGGGGGGGCTACAATGAGCAGTTCTTC.

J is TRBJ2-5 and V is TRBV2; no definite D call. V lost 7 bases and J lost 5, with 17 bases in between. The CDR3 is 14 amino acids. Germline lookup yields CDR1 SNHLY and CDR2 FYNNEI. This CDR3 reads CASTKPSLGETQYF. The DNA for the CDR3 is TGTGCCAGCACAAAACCGAGCCTCGGGGAGACCCAGTACTTC.

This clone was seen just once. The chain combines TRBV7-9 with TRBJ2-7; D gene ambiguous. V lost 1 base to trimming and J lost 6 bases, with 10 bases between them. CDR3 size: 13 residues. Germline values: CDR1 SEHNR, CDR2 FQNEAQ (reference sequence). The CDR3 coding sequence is TGTGCCAGCAGCTTAGAGTCAGGCACCGAGCAGTACTTC. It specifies CASSLESGTEQYF.

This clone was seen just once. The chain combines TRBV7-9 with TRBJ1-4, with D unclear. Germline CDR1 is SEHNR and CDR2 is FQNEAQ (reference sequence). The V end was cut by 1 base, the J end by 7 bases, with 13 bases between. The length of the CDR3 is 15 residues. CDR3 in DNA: TGTGCCAGCAGCTTAGAAGGTATCCGCGGTGAAAAACTGTTTTTT. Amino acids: CASSLEGIRGEKLFF. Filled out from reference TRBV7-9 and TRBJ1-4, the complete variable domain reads DTGVSQNPRHKITKRGQNVTFRCDPISEHNRLYWYRQTLGQGPEFLTYFQNEAQLEKSRLLSDRFSAERPKGSFSTLEIQRTEQGDSAMYLCASSLEGIRGEKLFFGSGTQLSVL.

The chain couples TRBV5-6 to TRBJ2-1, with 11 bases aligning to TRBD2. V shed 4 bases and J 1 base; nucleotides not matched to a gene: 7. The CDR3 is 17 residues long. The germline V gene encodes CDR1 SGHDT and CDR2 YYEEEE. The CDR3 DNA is TGTGCCAGCAGCCTCCCTAGCGGGGGGCTTTCCTACAATGAGCAGTTCTTC. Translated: CASSLPSGGLSYNEQFF. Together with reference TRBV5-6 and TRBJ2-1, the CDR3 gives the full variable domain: DAGVTQSPTHLIKTRGQQVTLRCSPKSGHDTVSWYQQALGQGPQFIFQYYEEEERQRGNFPDRFSGHQFPNYSSELNVNALLLGDSALYLCASSLPSGGLSYNEQFFGPGTRLTVL.

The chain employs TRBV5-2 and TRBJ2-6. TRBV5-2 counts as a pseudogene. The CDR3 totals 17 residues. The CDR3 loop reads CASNATSTQSRANVLTF. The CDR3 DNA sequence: TGTGCCAGCAATGCGACGAGTACACAAAGTCGGGCCAACGTCCTGACTTTC.

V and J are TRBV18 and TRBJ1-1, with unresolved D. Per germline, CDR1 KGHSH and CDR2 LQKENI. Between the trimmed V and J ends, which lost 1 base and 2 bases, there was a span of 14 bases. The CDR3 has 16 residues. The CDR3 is CASSPLMSGANTEAFF. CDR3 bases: TGTGCCAGCTCACCACTCATGTCAGGCGCAAACACTGAAGCTTTCTTT.

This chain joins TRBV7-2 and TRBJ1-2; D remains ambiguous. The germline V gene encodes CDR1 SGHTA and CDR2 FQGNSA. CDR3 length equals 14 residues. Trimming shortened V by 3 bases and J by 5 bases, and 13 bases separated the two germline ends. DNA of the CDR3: TGTGCCAGCAGCTTTGGTCCCCGGAGGTATGGCTACACCTTC. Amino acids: CASSFGPRRYGYTF.

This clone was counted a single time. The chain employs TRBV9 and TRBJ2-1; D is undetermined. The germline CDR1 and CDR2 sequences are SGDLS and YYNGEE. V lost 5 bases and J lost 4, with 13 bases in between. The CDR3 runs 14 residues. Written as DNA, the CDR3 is TGTGCCAGCAGTCCCGAAGCCAGATACAATGAGCAGTTCTTC. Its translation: CASSPEARYNEQFF. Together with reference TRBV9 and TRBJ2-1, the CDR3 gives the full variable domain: DSGVTQTPKHLITATGQRVTLRCSPRSGDLSVYWYQQSLDQGLQFLIQYYNGEERAKGNILERFSAQQFPDLHSELNLSSLELGDSALYFCASSPEARYNEQFFGPGTRLTVL.

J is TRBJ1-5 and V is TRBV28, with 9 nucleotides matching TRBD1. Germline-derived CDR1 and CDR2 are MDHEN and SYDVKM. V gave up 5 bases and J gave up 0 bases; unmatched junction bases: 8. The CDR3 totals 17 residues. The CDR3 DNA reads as TGTGCCAGCAGTCCCACCGGGACAGGGTTTAGCAATCAGCCCCAGCATTTT. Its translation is CASSPTGTGFSNQPQHF.

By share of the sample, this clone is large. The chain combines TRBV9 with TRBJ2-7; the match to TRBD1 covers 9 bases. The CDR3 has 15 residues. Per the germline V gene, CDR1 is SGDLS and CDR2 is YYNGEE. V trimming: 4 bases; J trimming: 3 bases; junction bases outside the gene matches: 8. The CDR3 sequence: CASSPRTGDYYEQYF. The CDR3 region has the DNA TGTGCCAGCAGCCCCCGGACAGGGGATTACTACGAGCAGTACTTC.

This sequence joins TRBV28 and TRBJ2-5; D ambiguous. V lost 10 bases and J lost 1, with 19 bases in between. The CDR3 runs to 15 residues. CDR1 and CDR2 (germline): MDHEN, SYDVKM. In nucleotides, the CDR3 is TGTGCCACCAAAGTGCGGCGATCCCTCCAAGAGACCCAGTACTTC. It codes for CATKVRRSLQETQYF.

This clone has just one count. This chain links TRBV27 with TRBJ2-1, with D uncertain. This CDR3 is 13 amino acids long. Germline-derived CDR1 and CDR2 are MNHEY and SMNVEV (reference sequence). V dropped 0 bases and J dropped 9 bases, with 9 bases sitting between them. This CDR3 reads CASSLSIAPEQFF. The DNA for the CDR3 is TGTGCCAGCAGTTTATCGATTGCCCCTGAGCAGTTCTTC.

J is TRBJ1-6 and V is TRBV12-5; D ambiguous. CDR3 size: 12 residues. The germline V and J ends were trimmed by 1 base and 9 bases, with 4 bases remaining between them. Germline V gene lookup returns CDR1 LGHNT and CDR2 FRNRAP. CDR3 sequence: CASGLDSSPLHF. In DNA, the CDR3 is TGTGCTAGTGGTTTGGACAGTTCACCCCTCCACTTT.

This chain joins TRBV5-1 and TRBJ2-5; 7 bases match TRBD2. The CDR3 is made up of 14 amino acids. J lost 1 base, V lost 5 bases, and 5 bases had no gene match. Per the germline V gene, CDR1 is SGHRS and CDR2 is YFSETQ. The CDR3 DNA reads TGCGCCAGCAGTGCTGCGGGAGCCCAAGAGACCCAGTACTTC. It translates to CASSAAGAQETQYF.

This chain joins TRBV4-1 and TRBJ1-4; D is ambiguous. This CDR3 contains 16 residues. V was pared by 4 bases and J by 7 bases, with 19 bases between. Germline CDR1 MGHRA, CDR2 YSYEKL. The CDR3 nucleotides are TGCGCCAGCAGCCTCCCAGGAGGTGGGCCAGGTGAAAAACTGTTTTTT. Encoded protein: CASSLPGGGPGEKLFF.

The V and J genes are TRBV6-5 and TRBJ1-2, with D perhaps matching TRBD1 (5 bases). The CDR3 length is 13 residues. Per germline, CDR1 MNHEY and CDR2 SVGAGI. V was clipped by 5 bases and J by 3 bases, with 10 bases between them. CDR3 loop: CASSLDIYYGYTF. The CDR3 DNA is TGTGCCAGCAGTCTGGACATATACTATGGCTACACCTTC.

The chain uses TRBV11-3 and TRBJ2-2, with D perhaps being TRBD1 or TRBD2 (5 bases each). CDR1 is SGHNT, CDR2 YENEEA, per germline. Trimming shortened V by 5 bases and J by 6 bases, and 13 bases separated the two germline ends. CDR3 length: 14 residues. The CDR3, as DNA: TGTGCCAGCAGCCGCCGGGGACCCCCCGGGGAGCTGTTTTTT. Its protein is CASSRRGPPGELFF.

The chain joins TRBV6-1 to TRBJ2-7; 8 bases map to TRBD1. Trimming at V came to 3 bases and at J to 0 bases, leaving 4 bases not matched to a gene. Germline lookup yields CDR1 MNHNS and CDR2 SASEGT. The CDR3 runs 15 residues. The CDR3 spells CASSDEQGGSYEQYF. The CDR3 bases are TGTGCCAGCAGTGATGAACAGGGGGGCTCCTACGAGCAGTACTTC.

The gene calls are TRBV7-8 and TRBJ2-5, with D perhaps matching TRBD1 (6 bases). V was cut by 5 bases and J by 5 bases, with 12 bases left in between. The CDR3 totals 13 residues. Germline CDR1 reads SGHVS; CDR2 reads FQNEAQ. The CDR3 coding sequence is TGTGCCAGCAGCCGTTCCAGGGGTGAGACCCAGTACTTC. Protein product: CASSRSRGETQYF.

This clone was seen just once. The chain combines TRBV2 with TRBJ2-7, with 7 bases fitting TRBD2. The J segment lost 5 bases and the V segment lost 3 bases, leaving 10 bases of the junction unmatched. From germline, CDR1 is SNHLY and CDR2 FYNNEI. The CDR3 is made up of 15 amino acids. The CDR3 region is CASSDGGGWFDEQYF. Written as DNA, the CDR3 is TGTGCCAGCAGTGATGGGGGGGGTTGGTTTGACGAGCAGTACTTC. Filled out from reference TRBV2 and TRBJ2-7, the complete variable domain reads EPEVTQTPSHQVTQMGQEVILRCVPISNHLYFYWYRQILGQKVEFLVSFYNNEISEKSEIFDDQFSVERPDGSNFTLKIRSTKLEDSAMYFCASSDGGGWFDEQYFGPGTRLTVT.